These T cell receptor beta chains were read from a single sample in a study of blood T cell repertoires in COVID-19. Assay used: immunoSEQ multiplex PCR; TCRdb lists only in-frame clones, some missing. Here the sample spans 150,000 to 200,000 clones, roughly 79% being singletons. The sample consisted of peripheral blood. Receptors originate from a woman aged 40 to 50 with COVID-19, enrolled during active disease. The CDR3 runs from the conserved cysteine through the conserved F or W. A D gene is named only where the DNA matches it firmly. Size tells how often a clone was seen (once, few, many) or the class of an expanded clone, and some rows leave it out.

d_gene	v_gene	j_gene	len	abundance	CDR3aa	CDR3nt
TRBD1	TRBV10-3	TRBJ1-1	13	-	CAISGGAYTEAFF	TGTGCCATCTCAGGGGGAGCGTACACTGAAGCTTTCTTT
TRBD1	TRBV5-5	TRBJ1-1	14	-	CASSWTGMNTEAFF	TGTGCCAGCAGCTGGACAGGTATGAACACTGAAGCTTTCTTT
TRBD1	TRBV5-1	TRBJ1-2	16	-	CASSLAVSGTGSTYTF	TGCGCCAGCAGCTTGGCAGTTAGTGGGACAGGGAGTACCTACACCTTC
TRBD2	TRBV7-6	TRBJ2-5	14	-	CASSALGGQETQYF	TGTGCCAGCAGCGCCCTGGGGGGGCAAGAGACCCAGTACTTC
-	TRBV7-9	TRBJ1-2	14	-	CASSLLGANYGYTF	TGTGCCAGCAGCTTATTGGGGGCAAACTATGGCTACACCTTC
-	TRBV6-5	TRBJ1-5	15	-	CASSYTAGPNQPQHF	TGTGCCAGCAGTTACACCGCAGGGCCAAATCAGCCCCAGCATTTT
TRBD1	TRBV4-1	TRBJ2-3	15	once	CASSPWTGSTDTQYF	TGCGCCAGCAGCCCGTGGACAGGGAGCACAGATACGCAGTATTTT
TRBD2	TRBV7-7	TRBJ2-2	15	-	CASSLGGLVGGELFF	TGTGCTAGCAGCTTAGGGGGACTAGTCGGCGGGGAGCTGTTTTTT
-	TRBV7-2	TRBJ2-4	17	-	CASSLGRRVGGQRIQYF	TGTGCCAGCAGCTTGGGGCGGAGGGTGGGGGGTCAACGTATTCAGTACTTC
TRBD1	TRBV9	TRBJ2-5	13	-	CASSTGTAETQYF	TGTGCCAGCAGCACTGGGACAGCTGAGACCCAGTACTTC
TRBD2	TRBV7-3	TRBJ2-5	15	-	CASSLNGGKQETQYF	TGTGCCAGCAGCTTAAACGGGGGGAAACAAGAGACCCAGTACTTC